A single T cell receptor beta chain is shown here with its context. As yet, its antigen is unknown. A multiplex PCR was run with 60 Vbeta primers and 13 Jbeta primers. Produced via immunoSEQ multiplex PCR; TCRdb's table is partial and in-frame only. The table records about 200,000 clones, over 75% of them present only once. The data stem from a study of cytomegalovirus exposure and HLA in healthy donors. This CDR3 spans 13 amino acids. V shed 9 bases and J shed 2 bases, with 11 bases lying between them. Germline CDR1 ENHRY, CDR2 SYGVKD. Whole-study findings and limits: Researchers reported in a later analysis that common viral pathogens appeared linked to several top clusters.

The sequenced sample was PBMCs. The chain recombines TRBV10-3 with TRBJ1-3, with TRBD1 as a possible D gene (6 bases). The source is a woman between 25 and 40 years old in good health and CMV-seronegative. The CDR3 nucleotides are TGTGCCATTACAGGGTTCCCTGGAAACACCATATATTTT. It is translated as CAITGFPGNTIYF.